This T cell receptor beta chain was sequenced in a study of human thymus T cells. Study-wide points: Repertoires from thymus and blood appeared to show biased V and J gene usage.

Resections from corrective heart surgery supplied the thymus tissue. Infants served as donors; they were healthy and Finnish and were having corrective surgery for congenital heart defects. V was clipped by 3 bases and J by 7 bases; unmatched bases: 8. The CDR3 covers 15 residues. Germline V lookup: CDR1 LGHNT, CDR2 FRNRAP. On this clone: Its antigen is undetermined.

The table came from immunoSEQ multiplex PCR; TCRdb's copy has only in-frame clones and leaves some out. Of 100,000 to 150,000 clones detected, about 94% appear once; the ten largest clones hold 0.024%. Sequencing was done on a sample of thymus tissue. The V gene is TRBV12-5, the J gene TRBJ2-1; 8 nucleotides agree with TRBD2. The sequence came from a boy under two years old with a congenital heart defect but otherwise immunologically healthy. The CDR3 protein is CASGLVSGDWNEQFF. The CDR3 DNA follows: TGTGCTAGTGGTTTAGTTAGCGGGGACTGGAATGAGCAGTTCTTC.